The entry below describes one T cell receptor (beta chain). Its target is not known. Some clones are missing from TCRdb's copy, which holds only in-frame ones; the method was immunoSEQ multiplex PCR. The sample lists around 1 million clones, around three quarters occurring once. The data derive from a study of shared clonotypes between healthy human individuals. Whole-study results and caveats: Blood was the sole source, and tissue repertoires probably differ. Several donors held around 5% of naive CD4 clonotypes in common.

Those who donated, Caucasian adults without exception, all lived in Nashville, Tennessee. CDR3 size: 17 residues. The junction had 9 bases not matched to a gene; V was cut back by 2 bases and J by 5 bases. Germline V lookup: CDR1 SGHTA, CDR2 FQGNSA. This receptor was obtained from a man aged 18 to 30 in good health. What was sequenced was memory CD4+ T cells sorted from blood. As for subset: CD45RA-negative fraction. V is TRBV7-2 and J is TRBJ2-1; 10 nucleotides align to TRBD2. For the CDR3, the DNA is TGTGCCAGCAGCTTACTAGCGGGGGTTCCGATCAACAATGAGCAGTTCTTC. It yields the protein CASSLLAGVPINNEQFF. Drawing the rest from reference TRBV7-2 and TRBJ2-1, the complete variable domain is GAGVSQSPSNKVTEKGKDVELRCDPISGHTALYWYRQSLGQGLEFLIYFQGNSAPDKSGLPSDRFSAERTGGSVSTLTIQRTQQEDSAVYLCASSLLAGVPINNEQFFGPGTRLTVL.